Here is one T cell receptor (beta chain) with its context. Its antigen has not been determined. No base quality values were provided; no much bigger clone lies one nucleotide off. The CDR3 holds 15 amino acids from the cysteine to the phenylalanine. Here the CDR3 DNA is all that survives: 45 bases in frame from base 1. Per the germline V gene (reference sequence), DFQATT is the CDR1 and SNEGSKA is the CDR2. From V the trimming removes 6 bases and from J it removes 3 bases, while the gene matches leave 7 bases of the junction unaccounted for. To prepare the library, PCR was applied. Sequencer: Illumina HiSeq 2500. Molecular barcoding was employed in the preparation of TCR libraries, with unique molecular identifiers being used to normalize TCRbeta repertoire quantification. TCRdb passed the public sequencing reads through fastp at Q25 and MiXCR, retaining productive beta sequences. Entries that share a CDR3 protein sequence are merged under the most common genes and DNA. In this sample the table shows 360,000 or so distinct CDR3 sequences, around 21% of which occur a single time. The ten largest clones represent 3.5% to 4% of the sample.

The data are from a study of T-cell reconstitution after alpha-beta-depleted transplantation in children listed by TCRdb under 2016. Some background on the complete study: The study quantitatively tracked T-cell immune reconstitution after TCRalphabeta/CD19-depleted allogeneic hematopoietic cell transplantation in children using TCR repertoire profiling.

The receptor was isolated from a human donor who donated a stem cell graft to a child with acute myeloid leukemia. The chain couples TRBV20-1 to TRBJ2-7, with 14 bases matching TRBD2. The specimen comprised PBMCs from the stem cell graft donor, sampled from the stem cell graft. The base sequence is TGCAGTGCCAAGGGACTAGCGGGAGTAGTCTACGAGCAGTACTTC. Its protein reads: CSAKGLAGVVYEQYF.